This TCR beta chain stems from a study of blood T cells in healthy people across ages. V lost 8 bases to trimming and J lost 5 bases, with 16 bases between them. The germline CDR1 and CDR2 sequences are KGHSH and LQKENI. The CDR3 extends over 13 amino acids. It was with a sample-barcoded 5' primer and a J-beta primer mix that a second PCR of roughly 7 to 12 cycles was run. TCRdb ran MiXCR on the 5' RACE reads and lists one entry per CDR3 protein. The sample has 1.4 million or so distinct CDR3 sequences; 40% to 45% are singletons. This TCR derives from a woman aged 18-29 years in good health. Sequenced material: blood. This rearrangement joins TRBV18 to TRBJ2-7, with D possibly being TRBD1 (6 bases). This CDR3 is CASRGQMEDEQYF. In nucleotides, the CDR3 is TGTGCCAGCCGAGGACAGATGGAGGACGAGCAGTACTTC. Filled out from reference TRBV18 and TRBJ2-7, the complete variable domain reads NAGVMQNPRHLVRRRGQEARLRCSPMKGHSHVYWYRQLPEEGLKFMVYLQKENIIDESGMPKERFSAEFPKEGPSILRIQQVVRGDSAAYFCASRGQMEDEQYFGPGTRLTVT.